This TCR beta chain is from a study of blood T cell repertoires in COVID-19. At the level of the study: The samples span acute and convalescent COVID-19 from the United States, Italy and Spain. The cDNA or gDNA used as material had been derived from T cells, B-cell-depleted T cells, or PBMCs.

CDR3 length: 14 residues. Germline V gene lookup returns CDR1 SGHAT and CDR2 FQNNGV. J was trimmed by 4 bases and V by 5 bases; bases with no gene match: 3. Study processing details: It was from reference gene primer amplification that nucleated cell counts were estimated. Profiling relied on immunoSEQ multiplex PCR, and the TCRdb table lists in-frame clones only, not all of them. The D gene and trimming were derived from the DNA, and the V and J assignments and clone size from that table. The repertoire has around 120,000 clones, 88% of them found once; the top ten carry more than 1.5%. This TCR was recovered from a human donor in a cohort sampled during active COVID-19. Sequencing was carried out using peripheral blood. The chain carries TRBV11-2 and TRBJ1-5, with 9 bases matching TRBD1. For the CDR3, the DNA is TGTGCCAGCAGCCTTGGGACAGGGAATCAGCCCCAGCATTTT. As protein: CASSLGTGNQPQHF.